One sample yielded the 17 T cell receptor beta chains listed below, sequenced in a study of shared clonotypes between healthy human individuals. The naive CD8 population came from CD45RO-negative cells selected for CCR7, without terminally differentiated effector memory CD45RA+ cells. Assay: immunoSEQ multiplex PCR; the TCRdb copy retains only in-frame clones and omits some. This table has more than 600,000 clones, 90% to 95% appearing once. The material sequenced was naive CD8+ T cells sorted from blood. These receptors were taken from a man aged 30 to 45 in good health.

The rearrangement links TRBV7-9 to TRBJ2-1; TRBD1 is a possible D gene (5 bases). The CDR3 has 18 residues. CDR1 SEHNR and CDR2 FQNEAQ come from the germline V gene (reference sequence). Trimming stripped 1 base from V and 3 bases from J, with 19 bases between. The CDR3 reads CASSLGQVEGARYNEQFF. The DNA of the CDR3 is TGTGCCAGCAGCTTAGGTCAAGTAGAAGGGGCCCGCTACAATGAGCAGTTCTTC.

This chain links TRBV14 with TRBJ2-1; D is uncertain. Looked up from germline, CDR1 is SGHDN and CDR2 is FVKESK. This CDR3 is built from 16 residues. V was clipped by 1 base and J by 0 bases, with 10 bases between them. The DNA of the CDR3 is TGTGCCAGCAGCCAAGGGAAGGACCCCTCCTACAATGAGCAGTTCTTC. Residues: CASSQGKDPSYNEQFF.

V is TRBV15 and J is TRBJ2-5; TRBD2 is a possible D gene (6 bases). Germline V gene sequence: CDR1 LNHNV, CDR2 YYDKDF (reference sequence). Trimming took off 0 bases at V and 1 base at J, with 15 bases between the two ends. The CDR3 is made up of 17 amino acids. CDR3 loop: CATSRDFPGGVQETQYF. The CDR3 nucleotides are TGTGCCACCAGCAGAGATTTTCCAGGAGGGGTCCAAGAGACCCAGTACTTC.

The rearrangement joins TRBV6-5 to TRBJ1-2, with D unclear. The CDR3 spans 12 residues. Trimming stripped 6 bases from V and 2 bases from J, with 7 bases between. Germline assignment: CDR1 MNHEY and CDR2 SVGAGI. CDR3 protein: CASRSINYGYTF. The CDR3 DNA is TGTGCCAGCAGATCTATAAACTATGGCTACACCTTC.

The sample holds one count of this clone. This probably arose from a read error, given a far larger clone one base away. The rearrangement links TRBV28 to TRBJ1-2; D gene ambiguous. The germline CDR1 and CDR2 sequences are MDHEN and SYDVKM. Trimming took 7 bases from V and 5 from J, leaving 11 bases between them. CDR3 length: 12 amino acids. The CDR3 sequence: CASKALDYGYTF. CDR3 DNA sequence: TGTGCCAGCAAAGCCCTGGATTATGGCTACACCTTC.

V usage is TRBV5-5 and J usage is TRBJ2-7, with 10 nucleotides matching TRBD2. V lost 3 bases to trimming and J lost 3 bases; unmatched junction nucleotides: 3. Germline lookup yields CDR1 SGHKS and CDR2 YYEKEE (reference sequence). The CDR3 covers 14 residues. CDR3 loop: CASSYLAGDYEQYF. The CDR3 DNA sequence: TGTGCCAGCAGCTACCTAGCGGGAGACTACGAGCAGTACTTC. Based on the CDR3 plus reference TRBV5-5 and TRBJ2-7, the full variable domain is DAGVTQSPTHLIKTRGQQVTLRCSPISGHKSVSWYQQVLGQGPQFIFQYYEKEERGRGNFPDRFSARQFPNYSSELNVNALLLGDSALYLCASSYLAGDYEQYFGPGTRLTVT.

CDR3 nucleotide sequence: TGTGCCAGCAGCTTGACTAGCGGGACATTCCAAGAGACCCAGTACTTC. Translation gives CASSLTSGTFQETQYF. The V and J genes are TRBV5-6 and TRBJ2-5; TRBD2 matches at 10 bases. Unmatched junction bases numbered 4, after V lost 1 base and J lost 1 base. Looked up from germline, CDR1 is SGHDT and CDR2 is YYEEEE. The CDR3 has 16 residues.

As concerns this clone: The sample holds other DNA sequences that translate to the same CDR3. Written as DNA, the CDR3 is TGCAGCGTTGAAGATCGTTACAATGAGCAGTTCTTC. The encoded protein is CSVEDRYNEQFF. V gene TRBV29-1 combines with J gene TRBJ2-1; D unclear. CDR3 length equals 12 residues. CDR1 SQVTM and CDR2 ANQGSEA come from the germline V gene. V shed 0 bases and J shed 4 bases, with 4 bases lying between them.

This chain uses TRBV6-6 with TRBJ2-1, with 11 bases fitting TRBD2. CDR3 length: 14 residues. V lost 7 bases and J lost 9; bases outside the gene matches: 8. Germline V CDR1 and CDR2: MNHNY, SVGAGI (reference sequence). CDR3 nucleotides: TGTGCCAGCATCGGGACTAGCGGAGCGGGTGAGCAGTTCTTC. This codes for CASIGTSGAGEQFF.

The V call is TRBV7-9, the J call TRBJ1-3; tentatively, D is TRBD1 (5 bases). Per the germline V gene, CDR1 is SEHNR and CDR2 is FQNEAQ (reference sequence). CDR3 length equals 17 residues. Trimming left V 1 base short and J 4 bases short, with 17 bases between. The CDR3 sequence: CASSLVFQGGEGNTIYF. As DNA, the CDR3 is TGTGCCAGCAGCTTAGTGTTCCAGGGCGGGGAAGGAAACACCATATATTTT.

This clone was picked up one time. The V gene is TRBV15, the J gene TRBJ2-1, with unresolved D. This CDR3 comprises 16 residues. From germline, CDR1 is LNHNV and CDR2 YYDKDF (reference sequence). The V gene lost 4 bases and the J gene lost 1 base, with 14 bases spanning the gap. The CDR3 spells CATSKYIGGSYNEQFF. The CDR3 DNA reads TGTGCCACCAGCAAATACATTGGTGGTTCCTACAATGAGCAGTTCTTC.

The CDR3 reads CASSQRLAGKGYEQYF. CDR3 DNA sequence: TGTGCCAGCAGCCAACGACTAGCGGGCAAGGGTTACGAGCAGTACTTC. The chain joins TRBV14 to TRBJ2-7; 10 nucleotides line up with TRBD2. The germline CDR1 and CDR2 sequences are SGHDN and FVKESK. The CDR3 runs to 16 residues. V was clipped by 2 bases and J by 4 bases; unmatched bases: 8.

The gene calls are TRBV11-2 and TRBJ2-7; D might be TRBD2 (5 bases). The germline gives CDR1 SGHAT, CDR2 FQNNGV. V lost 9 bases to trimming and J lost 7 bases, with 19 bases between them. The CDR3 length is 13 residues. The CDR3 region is CASGVKRLGEQYF. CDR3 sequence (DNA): TGTGCCAGTGGGGTCAAGCGGTTGGGGGAGCAGTACTTC.

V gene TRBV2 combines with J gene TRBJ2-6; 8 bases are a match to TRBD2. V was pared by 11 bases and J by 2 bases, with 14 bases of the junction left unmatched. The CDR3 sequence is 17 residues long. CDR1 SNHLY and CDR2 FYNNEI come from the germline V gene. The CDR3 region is CAGAPGLGFAGANVLTF. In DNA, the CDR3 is TGTGCCGGAGCGCCGGGACTAGGTTTCGCTGGGGCCAACGTCCTGACTTTC.

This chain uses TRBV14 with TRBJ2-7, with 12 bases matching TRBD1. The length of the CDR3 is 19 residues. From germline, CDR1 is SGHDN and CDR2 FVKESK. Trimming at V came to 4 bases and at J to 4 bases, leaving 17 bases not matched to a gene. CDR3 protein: CASSRRDRGLRRGLYEQYF. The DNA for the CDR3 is TGTGCCAGCAGCCGAAGGGACAGGGGGCTTCGGCGGGGGCTTTACGAGCAGTACTTC.

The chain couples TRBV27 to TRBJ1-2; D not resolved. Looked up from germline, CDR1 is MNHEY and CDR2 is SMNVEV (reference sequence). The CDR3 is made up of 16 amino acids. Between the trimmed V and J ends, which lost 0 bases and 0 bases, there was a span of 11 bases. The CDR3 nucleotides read TGTGCCAGCAGTTTATCGGTACTGACGACTAACTATGGCTACACCTTC. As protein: CASSLSVLTTNYGYTF.

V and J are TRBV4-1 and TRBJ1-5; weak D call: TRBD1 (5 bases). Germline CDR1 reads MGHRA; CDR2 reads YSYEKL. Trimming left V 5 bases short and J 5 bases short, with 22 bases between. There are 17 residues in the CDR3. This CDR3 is CASSEGGVTAEYQPQHF. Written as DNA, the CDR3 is TGCGCCAGCAGCGAAGGAGGGGTGACAGCAGAGTATCAGCCCCAGCATTTT.